This T cell receptor (beta chain) is drawn from a study of blood T cells in healthy people across ages. Study conclusions and caveats: Donor CMV status was unknown, possibly confounding expanded clonotype changes.

This clonotype appeared a few times. Its target is unknown. The authors ran a second PCR of roughly 7 to 11 cycles using a sample-barcoded 5' primer and a J-beta primer mix. Every single cDNA molecule received a tag from a template-switch adaptor with 12 random nucleotides. MiXCR was run by TCRdb on the 5' RACE reads, yielding one entry per CDR3 protein. Altogether around 1,600,000 distinct CDR3 sequences are present, roughly two fifths being singletons, with the ten largest covering over 3.5%. Per the germline V gene, CDR1 is SEHNR and CDR2 is FQNEAQ (reference sequence). The CDR3 runs to 15 residues. The V gene end was trimmed by 2 bases and the J gene end by 4 bases; junction bases not matched to a gene: 7.

This clonotype was obtained from a woman aged 18 to 35 in good health. The J gene is TRBJ1-2, the V gene TRBV7-9; 7 nucleotides line up with TRBD1. The sequenced sample was blood. CDR3 protein: CASSLLLDRVYGYTF. CDR3 coding DNA: TGTGCCAGCAGCTTACTACTCGACAGGGTCTATGGCTACACCTTC.